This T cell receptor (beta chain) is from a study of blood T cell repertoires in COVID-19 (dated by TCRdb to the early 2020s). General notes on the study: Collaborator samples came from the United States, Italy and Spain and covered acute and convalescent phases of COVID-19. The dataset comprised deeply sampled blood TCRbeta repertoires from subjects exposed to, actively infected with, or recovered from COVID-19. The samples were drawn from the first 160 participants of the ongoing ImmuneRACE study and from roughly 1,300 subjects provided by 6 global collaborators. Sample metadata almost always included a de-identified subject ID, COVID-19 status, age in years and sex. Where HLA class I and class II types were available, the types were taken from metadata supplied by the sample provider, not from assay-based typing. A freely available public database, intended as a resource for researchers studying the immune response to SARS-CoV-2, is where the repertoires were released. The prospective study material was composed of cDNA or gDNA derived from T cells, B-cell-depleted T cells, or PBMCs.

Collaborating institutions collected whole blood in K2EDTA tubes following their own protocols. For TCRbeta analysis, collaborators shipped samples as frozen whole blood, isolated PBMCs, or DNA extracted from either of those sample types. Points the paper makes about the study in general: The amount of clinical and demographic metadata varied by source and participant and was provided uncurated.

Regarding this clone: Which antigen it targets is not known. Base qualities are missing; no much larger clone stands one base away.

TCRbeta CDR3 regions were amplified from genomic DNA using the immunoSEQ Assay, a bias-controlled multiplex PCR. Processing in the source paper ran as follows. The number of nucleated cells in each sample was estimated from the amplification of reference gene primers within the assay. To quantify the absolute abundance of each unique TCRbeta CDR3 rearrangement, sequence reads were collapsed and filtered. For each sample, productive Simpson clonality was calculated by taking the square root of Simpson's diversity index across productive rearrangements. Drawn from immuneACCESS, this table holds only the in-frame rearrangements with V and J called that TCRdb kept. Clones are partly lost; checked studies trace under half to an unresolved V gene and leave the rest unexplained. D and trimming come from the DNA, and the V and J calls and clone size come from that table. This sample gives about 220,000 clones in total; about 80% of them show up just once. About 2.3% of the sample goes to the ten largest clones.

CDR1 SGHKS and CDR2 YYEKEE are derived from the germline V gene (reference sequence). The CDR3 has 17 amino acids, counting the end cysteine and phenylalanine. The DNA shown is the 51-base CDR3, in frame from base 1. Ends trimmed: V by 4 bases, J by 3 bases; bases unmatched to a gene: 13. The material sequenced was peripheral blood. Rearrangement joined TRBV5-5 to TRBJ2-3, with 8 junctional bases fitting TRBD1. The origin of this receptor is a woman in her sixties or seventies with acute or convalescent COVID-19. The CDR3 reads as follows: CASSGIWTGIITDTQYF. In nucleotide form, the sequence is TGTGCCAGCAGCGGGATTTGGACAGGGATTATTACAGATACGCAGTATTTT.